This record covers a single TCR beta chain. Data came from immunoSEQ multiplex PCR; TCRdb stores just in-frame clones and leaves some out. The data contain 1.5 million to 2.5 million clones, about 95% of them seen just once; the ten biggest clones take up 1.2%. Per germline, CDR1 MNHEY and CDR2 SVGAGI. The CDR3 has 14 residues. After removal of 4 bases from V and 5 bases from J, the junction contained 6 bases not matched to a gene. The record originates from a study of shared clonotypes between healthy human individuals. Positively selected for CCR7, the CD45RO-negative cells used as naive CD8 cells excluded terminally differentiated effector memory CD45RA+ cells.

The source of this sequence is a young man in good health. Specimen: naive CD8+ T cells sorted from blood. The chain carries TRBV6-5 and TRBJ2-5; 8 bases match TRBD1. CDR3 coding DNA: TGTGCCAGCAGTTCGACAGGGGATTTTGAGACCCAGTACTTC. Translating it yields CASSSTGDFETQYF.